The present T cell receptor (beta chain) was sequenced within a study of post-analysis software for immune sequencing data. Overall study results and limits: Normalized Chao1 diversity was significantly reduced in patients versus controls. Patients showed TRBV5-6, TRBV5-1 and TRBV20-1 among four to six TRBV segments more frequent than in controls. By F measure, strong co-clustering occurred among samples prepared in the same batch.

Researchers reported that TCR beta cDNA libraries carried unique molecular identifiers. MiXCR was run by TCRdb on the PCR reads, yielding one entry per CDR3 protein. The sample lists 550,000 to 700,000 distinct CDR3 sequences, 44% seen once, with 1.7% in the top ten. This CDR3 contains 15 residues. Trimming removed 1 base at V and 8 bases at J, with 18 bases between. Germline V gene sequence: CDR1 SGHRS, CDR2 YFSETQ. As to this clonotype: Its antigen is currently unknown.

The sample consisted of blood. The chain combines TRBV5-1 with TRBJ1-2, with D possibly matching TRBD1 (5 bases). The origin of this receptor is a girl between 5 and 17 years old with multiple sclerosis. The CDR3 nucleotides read TGCGCCAGCAGCTTGTTTTGGGGCGACGAGCAGGGCTACACCTTC. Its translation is CASSLFWGDEQGYTF.